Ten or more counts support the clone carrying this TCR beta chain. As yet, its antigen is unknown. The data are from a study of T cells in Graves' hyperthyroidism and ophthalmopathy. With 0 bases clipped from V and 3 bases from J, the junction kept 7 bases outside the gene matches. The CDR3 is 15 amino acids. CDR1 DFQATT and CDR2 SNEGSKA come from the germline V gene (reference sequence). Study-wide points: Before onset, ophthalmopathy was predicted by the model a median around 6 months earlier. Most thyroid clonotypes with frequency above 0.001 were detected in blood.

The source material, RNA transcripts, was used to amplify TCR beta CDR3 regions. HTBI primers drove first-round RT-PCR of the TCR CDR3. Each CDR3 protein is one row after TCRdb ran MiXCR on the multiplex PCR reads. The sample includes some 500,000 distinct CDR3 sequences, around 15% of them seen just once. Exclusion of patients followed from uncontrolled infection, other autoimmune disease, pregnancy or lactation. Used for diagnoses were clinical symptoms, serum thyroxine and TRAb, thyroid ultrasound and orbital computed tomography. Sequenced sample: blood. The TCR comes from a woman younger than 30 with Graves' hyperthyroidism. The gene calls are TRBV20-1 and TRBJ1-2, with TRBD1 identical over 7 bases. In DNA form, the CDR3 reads TGCAGTGCTAGAGATCAGGCTCAGGGGGACTATGGCTACACCTTC. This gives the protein CSARDQAQGDYGYTF.